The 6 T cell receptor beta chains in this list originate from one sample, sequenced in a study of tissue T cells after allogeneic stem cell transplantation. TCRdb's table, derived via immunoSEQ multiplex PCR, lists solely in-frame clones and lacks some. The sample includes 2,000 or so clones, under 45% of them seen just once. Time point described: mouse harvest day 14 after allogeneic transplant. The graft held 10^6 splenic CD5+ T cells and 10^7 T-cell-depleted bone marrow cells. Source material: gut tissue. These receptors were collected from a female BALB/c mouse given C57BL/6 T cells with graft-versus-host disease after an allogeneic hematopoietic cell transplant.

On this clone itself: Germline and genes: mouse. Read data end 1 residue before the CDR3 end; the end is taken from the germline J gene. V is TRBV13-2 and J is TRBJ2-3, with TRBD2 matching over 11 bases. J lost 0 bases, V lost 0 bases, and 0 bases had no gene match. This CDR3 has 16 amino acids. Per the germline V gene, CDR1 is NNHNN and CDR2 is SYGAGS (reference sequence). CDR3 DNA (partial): TGTGCCAGCGGTGATGGGGACTGGGGGAGTGCAGAAACGCTGTAT. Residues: CASGDGDWGSAETLY. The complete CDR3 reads CASGDGDWGSAETLYF.

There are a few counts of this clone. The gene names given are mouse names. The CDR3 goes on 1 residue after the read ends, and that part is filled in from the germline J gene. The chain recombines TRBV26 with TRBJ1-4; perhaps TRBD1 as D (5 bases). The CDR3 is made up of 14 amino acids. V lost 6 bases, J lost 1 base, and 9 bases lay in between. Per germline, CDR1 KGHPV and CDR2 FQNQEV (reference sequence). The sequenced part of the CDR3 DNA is TGTGCCAGCAGCCGACAGTCTTCCAACGAAAGATTATTT. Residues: CASSRQSSNERLF. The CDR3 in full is CASSRQSSNERLFF. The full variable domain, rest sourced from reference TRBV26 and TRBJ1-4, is NSKVIQTPRYLVKGQGQKAKMRCIPEKGHPVVFWYQQNKNNEFKFLINFQNQEVLQQIDMTEKRFSAECPSNSPCSLEIQSSEAGDSALYLCASSRQSSNERLFFGHGTKLSVL.

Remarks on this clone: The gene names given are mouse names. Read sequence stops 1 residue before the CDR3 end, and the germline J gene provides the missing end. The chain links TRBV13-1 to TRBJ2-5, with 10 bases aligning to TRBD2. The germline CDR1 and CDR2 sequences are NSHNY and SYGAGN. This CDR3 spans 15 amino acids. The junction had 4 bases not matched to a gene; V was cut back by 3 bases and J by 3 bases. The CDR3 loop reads CASSGNWGGQDTQYF. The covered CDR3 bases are TGTGCCAGCAGTGGGAACTGGGGGGGGCAAGACACCCAGTAC.

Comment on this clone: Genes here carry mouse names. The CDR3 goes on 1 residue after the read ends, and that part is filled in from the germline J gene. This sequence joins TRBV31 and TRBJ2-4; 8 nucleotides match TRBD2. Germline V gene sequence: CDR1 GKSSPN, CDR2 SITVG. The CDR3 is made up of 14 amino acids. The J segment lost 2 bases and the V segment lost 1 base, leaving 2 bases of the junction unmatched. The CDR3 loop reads CAWSPLGDQNTLYF. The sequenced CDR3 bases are TGTGCCTGGAGTCCACTGGGGGATCAAAACACCTTGTAC.

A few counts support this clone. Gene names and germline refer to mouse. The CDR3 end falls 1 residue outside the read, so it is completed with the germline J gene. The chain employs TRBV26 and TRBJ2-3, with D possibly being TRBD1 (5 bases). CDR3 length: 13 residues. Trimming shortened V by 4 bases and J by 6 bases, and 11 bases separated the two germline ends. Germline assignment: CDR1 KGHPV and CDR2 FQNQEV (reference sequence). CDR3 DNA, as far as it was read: TGTGCCAGCAGTCCCCGACAGAGCGAAACGCTGTAT. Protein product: CASSPRQSETLY. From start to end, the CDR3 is CASSPRQSETLYF.

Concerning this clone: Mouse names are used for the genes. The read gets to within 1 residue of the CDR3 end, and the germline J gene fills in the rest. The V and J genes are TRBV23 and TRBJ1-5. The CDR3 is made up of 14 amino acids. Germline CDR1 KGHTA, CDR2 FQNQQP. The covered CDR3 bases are TGCTCCAGCAGTCCCGTGGGGAACAACCAGGCTCCGCTT. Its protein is CSSSPVGNNQAPL. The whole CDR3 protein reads CSSSPVGNNQAPLF.